The 5 T cell receptor beta chains presented below share a single source sample, sequenced in a study of CD8 T cells in ankylosing spondylitis. TCRdb ran MiXCR on the 5' RACE reads and lists one entry per CDR3 protein. The repertoire includes tens of thousands of distinct CDR3 sequences, 2% to 3% of them detected once, and 7.7% sits in the top ten. Sequenced sample: blood, either unsorted or a sorted T cell fraction (not recorded which). The receptors stem from a female donor with ankylosing spondylitis or in good health (not recorded which).

This clonotype has a count of ten or more. The chain uses TRBV9 and TRBJ2-5; possibly TRBD1 or TRBD2 for D (7 bases each). Germline lookup yields CDR1 SGDLS and CDR2 YYNGEE. There are 15 residues in the CDR3. The V end lost 0 bases, the J end lost 3 bases, and 12 bases lay between the germline ends. CDR3: CASSVEAGGEETQYF. In DNA form, the CDR3 reads TGTGCCAGCAGCGTAGAGGCAGGGGGGGAAGAGACCCAGTACTTC.

The CDR3 is CASSVSGVNTGELFF. The DNA of the CDR3 is TGTGCCAGCAGCGTGAGCGGGGTCAATACCGGGGAGCTGTTTTTT. The V call is TRBV9, the J call TRBJ2-2; 7 bases line up with TRBD2. Trimming at V came to 2 bases and at J to 5 bases, leaving 6 bases not matched to a gene. Germline assignment: CDR1 SGDLS and CDR2 YYNGEE. The CDR3 consists of 15 residues.

This clonotype has a count of ten or more. The CDR3 bases are TGTGCCAGCAGCGTAGGAACCAGGGCTTCCAAAAACATTCAGTACTTC. Translating gives CASSVGTRASKNIQYF. This chain connects TRBV9 to TRBJ2-4; possibly TRBD1 for D (5 bases). V was clipped by 0 bases and J by 2 bases, with 12 bases between them. The CDR3 sequence is 16 residues long. In germline, CDR1 is SGDLS, CDR2 YYNGEE.

This clonotype was counted at least ten times. CDR3 DNA sequence: TGTGCCAGCAGCCCTCAGGGCCCGGGGACCTCCTACGAGCAGTACTTC. This sequence encodes CASSPQGPGTSYEQYF. The chain has TRBV9 and TRBJ2-7; D assignment may be TRBD1 or TRBD2 (5 bases each). Germline CDR1 and CDR2: SGDLS and YYNGEE. Trimming left V 4 bases short and J 0 bases short, with 17 bases between. This CDR3 is built from 16 residues.

This clonotype qualifies as medium-sized. This chain links TRBV9 with TRBJ2-2; 9 bases align to TRBD2. With 0 bases clipped from V and 1 base from J, the junction kept 7 bases outside the gene matches. In germline, CDR1 is SGDLS, CDR2 YYNGEE. The CDR3 is made up of 18 amino acids. CDR3 in DNA: TGTGCCAGCAGCGTAGGAGGTAGCGGGAGCCGGAACACCGGGGAGCTGTTTTTT. Translating gives CASSVGGSGSRNTGELFF.